These 11 T cell receptor beta chains share one sample of origin, sequenced in a study of blood T cell repertoires in COVID-19. The data were produced by immunoSEQ multiplex PCR, yet TCRdb's version contains in-frame clones alone and is incomplete. The profile covers around 60,000 clones, with about 73% appearing a single time and 25% to 30% taken by the ten largest. The sequenced material came from peripheral blood. All receptors derive from a woman aged 80 or over with acute or convalescent COVID-19.

A few counts support this clone. V usage is TRBV2 and J usage is TRBJ2-2, with TRBD1 matching 10 bases. After removal of 6 bases from V and 5 bases from J, the junction contained 6 bases not matched to a gene. The CDR3 has 15 residues. Germline V gene data show CDR1 as SNHLY and CDR2 as FYNNEI. As DNA, the CDR3 is TGTGCCAGCAGGACCGGGACAGGGGTTACCGGGGAGCTGTTTTTT. Its protein is CASRTGTGVTGELFF.

In its sample, this clone was seen a few times. V and J are TRBV28 and TRBJ1-5; D gene ambiguous. CDR3 length equals 12 residues. Trimming pared 3 bases from V and 11 bases from J, leaving 11 bases between. From germline, CDR1 is MDHEN and CDR2 SYDVKM. The CDR3 DNA reads TGTGCCAGCAGTTTCGGGGAGTCAGCCCAGCATTTT. It codes for CASSFGESAQHF.

V and J are TRBV15 and TRBJ2-1; 10 bases are a match to TRBD2. CDR3 length: 15 residues. Germline V CDR1 and CDR2: LNHNV, YYDKDF (reference sequence). V lost 3 bases, J lost 7 bases, and 6 bases stayed unmatched. The CDR3 is CATSRLAGVGNEQFF. CDR3 DNA: TGTGCCACCAGCAGGCTAGCGGGAGTTGGAAATGAGCAGTTCTTC.

V usage is TRBV7-8 and J usage is TRBJ2-7; TRBD2 matches at 9 bases. The trim removed 1 base at V and 2 bases at J, leaving 6 bases unmatched. CDR3 length: 16 residues. CDR1 and CDR2 from the germline V gene are SGHVS and FQNEAQ. CDR3 bases: TGTGCCAGCAGCTTAGTCCCTAGCGGGGTCACCTACGAGCAGTACTTC. It translates to CASSLVPSGVTYEQYF.

The chain couples TRBV10-3 to TRBJ1-1; the match to TRBD1 covers 9 bases. Trimming at V came to 1 base and at J to 6 bases, leaving 6 bases not matched to a gene. This CDR3 contains 15 residues. Germline-derived CDR1 and CDR2 are ENHRY and SYGVKD. CDR3 bases: TGTGCCATCAGTGAGTACCGGGACAGGGATTCTGAAGCTTTCTTT. It codes for CAISEYRDRDSEAFF.

The V call is TRBV5-1, the J call TRBJ2-5; D may be TRBD1 (6 bases). The V and J ends lost 3 bases and 5 bases respectively, with 8 bases between them. Germline loops: CDR1 SGHRS, CDR2 YFSETQ. This CDR3 is 12 amino acids long. CDR3 in amino acids: CASSSTGETQYF. CDR3 in DNA: TGCGCCAGCAGCTCCACAGGGGAGACCCAGTACTTC.

The chain carries TRBV7-8 and TRBJ1-5; D remains ambiguous. CDR1 and CDR2 from the germline V gene are SGHVS and FQNEAQ. The CDR3 loop spans 14 amino acids. The V end was cut by 5 bases, the J end by 6 bases, with 14 bases between. CDR3 in amino acids: CASSVGHGSQPQHF. CDR3 bases: TGTGCCAGCAGCGTGGGTCACGGGAGTCAGCCCCAGCATTTT.

The V and J genes are TRBV11-3 and TRBJ2-1, with D unclear. Trimming removed 5 bases from V and 2 bases from J, with 16 bases in between. In germline, CDR1 is SGHNT, CDR2 YENEEA. This CDR3 has 16 residues. CDR3 bases: TGTGCCAGCAGCCCCGGATCTAGTCGACCCTACAATGAGCAGTTCTTC. This codes for CASSPGSSRPYNEQFF.

The gene calls are TRBV9 and TRBJ2-7; 10 bases line up with TRBD1. The V gene end was trimmed by 3 bases and the J gene end by 4 bases; junction bases not matched to a gene: 4. Germline loops: CDR1 SGDLS, CDR2 YYNGEE. The CDR3 spans 14 residues. CDR3 amino acids: CASSDGTGVYEQYF. Here the CDR3 DNA reads TGTGCCAGCAGCGATGGGACAGGGGTGTACGAGCAGTACTTC.

V is TRBV11-2 and J is TRBJ1-3, with 7 bases aligning to TRBD1. J lost 0 bases, V lost 5 bases, and 7 bases had no gene match. CDR1 is SGHAT, CDR2 FQNNGV, per germline. This CDR3 has 16 residues. The CDR3 spells CASSTGTAISGNTIYF. In DNA form, the CDR3 reads TGTGCCAGCAGCACCGGGACAGCCATCTCTGGAAACACCATATATTTT.

For the CDR3, the DNA is TGTGCCAGCAGCTCGGGACTAGCGGAGCTTCAAGAGACCCAGTACTTC. This translates into CASSSGLAELQETQYF. V gene TRBV11-3 combines with J gene TRBJ2-5; 11 bases align to TRBD2. The ends lost 4 bases at V and 2 bases at J; junction bases unmatched: 6. CDR1 SGHNT and CDR2 YENEEA come from the germline V gene. CDR3 size: 16 residues. Full variable domain (rest looked up from reference TRBV11-3 and TRBJ2-5): EAGVVQSPRYKIIEKKQPVAFWCNPISGHNTLYWYLQNLGQGPELLIRYENEEAVDDSQLPKDRFSAERLKGVDSTLKIQPAELGDSAVYLCASSSGLAELQETQYFGPGTRLLVL.